A selection of T cell receptor beta chains follows, all from one sample in a study of blood T cell repertoires in COVID-19. The data were produced by immunoSEQ multiplex PCR, yet TCRdb's version contains in-frame clones alone and is incomplete. The table has more than 150,000 clones, 80% to 90% seen once. The specimen sequenced was peripheral blood. The receptor source for this set is a woman between 50 and 59 years old with acute or convalescent COVID-19. CDR3s include the opening cysteine and the closing phenylalanine or tryptophan. The order of the fields is V gene, J gene, D gene, clone size, CDR3 DNA, CDR3 protein. The D gene is left open where the match is weak. Clone size appears in some rows only: once, few, many, or a class for an expanded clone.

TRBV7-9	TRBJ2-7	TRBD1	few	TGTGCCAGCAGCCCGGACAGGTGGTACGAGCAGTACTTC	CASSPDRWYEQYF
TRBV15	TRBJ1-2	-	-	TGTGCCACCAGCAGAGGTGGACGGGGAAATAACTATGGCTACACCTTC	CATSRGGRGNNYGYTF
TRBV5-6	TRBJ2-5	TRBD1	-	TGTGCCAGCATCTCAGGGGGCATCGGGACCCAGTACTTC	CASISGGIGTQYF
TRBV18	TRBJ1-3	-	-	TGTGCCAGCTCACCGAGCCGCTCTGGAAACACCATATATTTT	CASSPSRSGNTIYF
TRBV2	TRBJ2-5	TRBD2	-	TGTGCCAGCAGCCCCCGGGAGGGCTCCCAGTACTTC	CASSPREGSQYF
TRBV7-3	TRBJ2-7	-	-	TGTGCCAGCAGCTTATCAGGGGCCTACGAGCAGTACTTC	CASSLSGAYEQYF
TRBV3-1/TRBV3-2	TRBJ2-3	-	-	TGTGCCAGCAGCCAACTCACTAGCCCCCCGAGGACAGATACGCAGTATTTT	CASSQLTSPPRTDTQYF
TRBV11-3	TRBJ1-1	-	few	TGTGCCAGCAGCTTAGTCCAGGGCGCTGAAGCTTTCTTT	CASSLVQGAEAFF
TRBV9	TRBJ1-2	TRBD1	few	TGTGCCAGCAGCGTAGGGGGGACAGGAGGCTATGGCTACACCTTC	CASSVGGTGGYGYTF
TRBV21-1	TRBJ1-5	-	-	TGTGCCAGCAGCTTAAAAGAGGCGGATAGCAATCAGCCCCAGCATTTT	CASSLKEADSNQPQHF
TRBV11-2	TRBJ2-7	-	-	TGTGCCAGCAGCACCGGACAGGAGCAGTACTTC	CASSTGQEQYF
TRBV10-1	TRBJ1-4	TRBD1	-	TGCGCCAGCAGTGGCGGGACAGGCCCCCCTTCCAAACTGTTTTTT	CASSGGTGPPSKLFF
TRBV29-1	TRBJ1-1	TRBD1	few	TGCAGCGTCCGACGACAGGGTTCTATTGAAGCTTTCTTT	CSVRRQGSIEAFF
TRBV6-4	TRBJ2-2	-	-	TGTGCCAGCAGTGCCAGTCTGAACACCGGGGAGCTGTTTTTT	CASSASLNTGELFF
TRBV10-3	TRBJ2-5	TRBD1	-	TGTGCCACCAGTCCGGGACAGGGGGCGTCGCGAGAGACCCAGTACTTC	CATSPGQGASRETQYF
TRBV19	TRBJ2-5	-	-	TGTGCCAGTATAGAGAGTGGAGAGACCCAGTACTTC	CASIESGETQYF
TRBV6-5	TRBJ2-2	-	-	TGTGCCAGCAGTTACTCGATTCAGGGGAACACCGGGGAGCTGTTTTTT	CASSYSIQGNTGELFF
TRBV11-2	TRBJ1-2	-	-	TGTGCCAGCAGCTTAAGATGGCAGGACTATGGCTACACCTTC	CASSLRWQDYGYTF